Described below is a single T cell receptor (beta chain) sequence and its context. Its target is not known. Sequenced by immunoSEQ multiplex PCR; TCRdb stores in-frame clones only, minus some. The data show some 50,000 clones, about 88% seen once. This sample stems from a study of OX40 agonist ivuxolimab in advanced cancers. Study at large: Averaging 60 years in age, with a range of roughly 23 to 85, the cohort was about 85% male. Points from the study as a whole: Average numbers of expanded clones were greater in CD8+ T cells than in CD4+. Among the nonresponders, some also had low normalized T-cell clonal expansion.

V was trimmed by 8 bases and J by 0 bases, leaving 8 bases between them. This CDR3 has 13 residues. Looked up from germline, CDR1 is ENHRY and CDR2 is SYGVKD. The chain employs TRBV10-3 and TRBJ2-4; D gene uncertain. Sequencing was performed on CD4+ or CD8+ T cells sorted from blood, taken in a trial of the OX40 agonist ivuxolimab. The TCR comes from an adult with an advanced solid tumor such as melanoma, head and neck, liver or kidney cancer. The CDR3 sequence: CAILDGAKNIQYF. The CDR3 coding sequence is TGTGCCATCCTCGATGGAGCCAAAAACATTCAGTACTTC.